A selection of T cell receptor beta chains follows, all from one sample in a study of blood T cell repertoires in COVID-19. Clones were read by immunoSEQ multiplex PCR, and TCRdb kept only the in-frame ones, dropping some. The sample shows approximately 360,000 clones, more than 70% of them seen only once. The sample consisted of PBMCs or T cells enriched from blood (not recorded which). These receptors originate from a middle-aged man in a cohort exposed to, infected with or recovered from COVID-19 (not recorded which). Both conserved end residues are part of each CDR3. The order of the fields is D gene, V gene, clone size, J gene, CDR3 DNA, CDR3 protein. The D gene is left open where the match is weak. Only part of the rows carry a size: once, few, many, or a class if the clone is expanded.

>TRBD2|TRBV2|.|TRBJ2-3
TGTGCCCCAGGGGGACTAGCCAGCACAGATACGCAGTATTTT
CAPGGLASTDTQYF
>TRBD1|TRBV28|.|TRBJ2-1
TGTGCCAGCAGCAGAGACAGGGGTAGTGAGGATGAGCAGTTCTTC
CASSRDRGSEDEQFF
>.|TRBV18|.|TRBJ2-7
TGTGCCAGCTCACCAAACAGGGACAACGAGCAGTACTTC
CASSPNRDNEQYF
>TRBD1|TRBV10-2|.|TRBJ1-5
TGCGCCAGCAGTGACGGACAGGGGAGGAATCAGCCCCAGCATTTT
CASSDGQGRNQPQHF
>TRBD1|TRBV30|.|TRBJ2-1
TGTGCCTGGAACCGGGACAGGGGGCTCAATGAGCAGTTCTTC
CAWNRDRGLNEQFF
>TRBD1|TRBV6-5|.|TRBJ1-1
TGTGCCAGCACAGGGGGATCTACTGAAGCTTTCTTT
CASTGGSTEAFF
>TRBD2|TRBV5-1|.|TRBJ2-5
TGCGCCAGCAGCTTGGCCGGGGGGACCTTCCAGGAGACCCAGTACTTC
CASSLAGGTFQETQYF
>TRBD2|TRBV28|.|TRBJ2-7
TGTGCCAGCAGTTTTAGGACTAGTGGTTCCTACGAGCAGTACTTC
CASSFRTSGSYEQYF
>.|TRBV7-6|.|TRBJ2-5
TGTGCCACCGGCGGGTCGGGAAAGGGGACCCAGTACTTC
CATGGSGKGTQYF
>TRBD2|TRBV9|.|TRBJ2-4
TGTGCCAGCAGCTTCATTTTGGGACTAGCGGGAGGCTGGGGGCCTAAAGTATACAAAAACATTCAGTACTTC
CASSFILGLAGGWGPKVYKNIQYF
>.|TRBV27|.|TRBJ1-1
TGTGCCAGCAGCCGGGGACAATTAATGAACACTGAAGCTTTCTTT
CASSRGQLMNTEAFF
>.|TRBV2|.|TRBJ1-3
TGTGCCATCAGACAGTCCTCTGGAAACACCATATATTTT
CAIRQSSGNTIYF
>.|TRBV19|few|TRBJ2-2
TGTGCCAGTAGCAATCTTGGCCTTCCGAACACCGGGGAGCTGTTTTTT
CASSNLGLPNTGELFF
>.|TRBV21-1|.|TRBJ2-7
TGTGCCAGCAGCAAAGGAGGTAGGCAGGGGACCTACGAGCAGTACTTC
CASSKGGRQGTYEQYF
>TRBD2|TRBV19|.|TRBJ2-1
TGTGCCAGTAGTCCCCGTCTAGCGGCCTACAATGAGCAGTTCTTC
CASSPRLAAYNEQFF
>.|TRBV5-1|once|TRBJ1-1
TGCGCCAGCAGCTTGGGAGGTTTTGACACTGAAGCTTTCTTT
CASSLGGFDTEAFF
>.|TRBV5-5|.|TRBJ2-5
TGTGCCAGCAGCTTGGTGGCCAGGGTTCCCCAAGAGACCCAGTACTTC
CASSLVARVPQETQYF
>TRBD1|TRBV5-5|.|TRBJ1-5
TGTGCCAGCAGAGTCGGGACAGGGGTTGGGTGGGAGAATCAGCCCCAGCATTTT
CASRVGTGVGWENQPQHF
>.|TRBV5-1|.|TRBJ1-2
TGCGCCAGCAGCTTCGACCGACTGAAGAACTATGGCTACACCTTC
CASSFDRLKNYGYTF
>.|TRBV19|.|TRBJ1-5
TGTGCCAGTACTCCAGCGGGTATCAATCAGCCCCAGCATTTT
CASTPAGINQPQHF
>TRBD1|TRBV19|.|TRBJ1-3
TGTGCTAGTAGTATAGGGGGCACCGCTGGAAACACCATATATTTT
CASSIGGTAGNTIYF
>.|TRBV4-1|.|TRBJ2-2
TGCGCCAGCAGCCAAGTCTCTAACACCGGGGAGCTGTTTTTT
CASSQVSNTGELFF
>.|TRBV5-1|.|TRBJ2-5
TGCGCCAGCAGCCAATCTAGCGCTGGGGAGACCCAGTACTTC
CASSQSSAGETQYF
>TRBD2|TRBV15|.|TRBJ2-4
TGTGCCACCAGCAGAGATGCGGGGGGGGCCAAAAACATTCAGTACTTC
CATSRDAGGAKNIQYF
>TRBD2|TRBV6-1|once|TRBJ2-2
TGTGCCAGCAGTGAGCAGACGGGGGGAAGCGGGGAGCTGTTTTTT
CASSEQTGGSGELFF
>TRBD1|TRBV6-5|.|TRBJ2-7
TGTGCCAGCAGTTACCCAGGGGGCTACGAGCAGTACTTC
CASSYPGGYEQYF
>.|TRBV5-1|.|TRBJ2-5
TGCGCCAGCAGCTTGGCGCAGGAAAAAGAGACCCAGTACTTC
CASSLAQEKETQYF
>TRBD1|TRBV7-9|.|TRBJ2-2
TGTGCCAGCAGCCCTACCGCGGGACAGGGGGCGGTCGGGGAGCTGTTTTTT
CASSPTAGQGAVGELFF
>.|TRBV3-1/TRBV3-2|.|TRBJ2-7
TGTGCCAGCAGCCTTTATACCTACGAGCAGTACTTC
CASSLYTYEQYF
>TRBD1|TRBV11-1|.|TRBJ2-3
TGTGCCAGCAGCCTCCGGGACAGGGTGAAGGCAGATACGCAGTATTTT
CASSLRDRVKADTQYF
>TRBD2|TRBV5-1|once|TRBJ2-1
TGCGCCAGCAGCGTACTAGCGGGAGGGCGAAATGAGCAGTTCTTC
CASSVLAGGRNEQFF
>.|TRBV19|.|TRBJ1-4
TGTGCCAGTAGTATTGGGGCTCTGGGAGAAAAACTGTTTTTT
CASSIGALGEKLFF
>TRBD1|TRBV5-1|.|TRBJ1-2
TGCGCCAGCAGCCCCGGGACAGGGGGCGGCTATGGCTACACCTTC
CASSPGTGGGYGYTF
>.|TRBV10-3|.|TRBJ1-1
TGTGCCATCACCACAGGGACGGTCGGGGCTGAAGCTTTCTTT
CAITTGTVGAEAFF
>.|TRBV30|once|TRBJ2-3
TGTGCCTGGAGTGTACCGGGGTCCATCTTATATTTT
CAWSVPGSILYF
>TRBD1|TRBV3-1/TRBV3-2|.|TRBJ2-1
TGTGCCAGCAGGAAGGGGGCGTGGAATGAGCAGTTCTTC
CASRKGAWNEQFF
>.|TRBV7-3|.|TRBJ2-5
TGTGCCAGCAGCCAGGGCCCTCGGGAGACCCAGTACTTC
CASSQGPRETQYF
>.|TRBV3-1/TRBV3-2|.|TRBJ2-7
TGTGCCAGCAGCCAAGCTAGCCTATCCATCGAGCAGTACTTC
CASSQASLSIEQYF
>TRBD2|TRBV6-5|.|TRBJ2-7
TGTGCCAGCAGTTACAGTCACCCCGGGAGGTACGAGCAGTACTTC
CASSYSHPGRYEQYF
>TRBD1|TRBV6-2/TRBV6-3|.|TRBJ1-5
TGTGCCAGCAGTCGGACGACAGGGTATAGCAATCAGCCCCAGCATTTT
CASSRTTGYSNQPQHF
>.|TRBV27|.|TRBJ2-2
TGTGCCAGCCGCCGAGGTGCCGGGGAGCTGTTTTTT
CASRRGAGELFF
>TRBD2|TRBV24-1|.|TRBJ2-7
TGTGCCACCAGTGATTTCCCACGGACTAGGTTCTACGAGCAGTACTTC
CATSDFPRTRFYEQYF
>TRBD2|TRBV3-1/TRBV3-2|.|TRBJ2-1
TGTGCCAGCAGCCAAGTGCGAGCGGGGCTATTCAATGAGCAGTTCTTC
CASSQVRAGLFNEQFF
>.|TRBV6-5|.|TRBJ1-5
TGTGCCAGCAGGAGAGGGGCGGGGAGCAATCAGCCCCAGCATTTT
CASRRGAGSNQPQHF